These 24 T cell receptor beta chains came from one sample sequenced in a study of T cells in Graves' hyperthyroidism and ophthalmopathy. Regions amplified from RNA transcripts were the TCR beta CDR3 regions. TCR CDR3 regions were first amplified by RT-PCR with HTBI primers. MiXCR, applied by TCRdb to the multiplex PCR reads, yields one record per CDR3 protein. The sample includes roughly 250,000 distinct CDR3 sequences, around 20% of them seen just once. Sample: blood. These receptors were obtained from a man aged 25-45 years with Graves' ophthalmopathy.

The V gene is TRBV7-2, the J gene TRBJ2-3; D may be TRBD2 (6 bases). The CDR3 is 14 residues long. Germline V gene sequence: CDR1 SGHTA, CDR2 FQGNSA. V was cut by 5 bases and J by 0 bases, with 9 bases left in between. The CDR3 reads CASSASVSTDTQYF. CDR3 sequence (DNA): TGTGCCAGCAGCGCTAGCGTAAGCACAGATACGCAGTATTTT.

The chain is built from TRBV7-9 and TRBJ1-2, with D uncertain. The CDR3 runs to 15 residues. The V end lost 5 bases, the J end lost 8 bases, and 21 bases lay between the germline ends. Germline V CDR1 and CDR2: SEHNR, FQNEAQ (reference sequence). CDR3 sequence (DNA): TGTGCCAGCAGCGACGGTACAATGGCGATGCTCGGCTACACCTTC. Its translation: CASSDGTMAMLGYTF.

This clonotype was observed at least ten times. The chain recombines TRBV7-8 with TRBJ2-7; 9 bases match TRBD1. Germline V gene sequence: CDR1 SGHVS, CDR2 FQNEAQ. J was trimmed by 3 bases and V by 1 base; bases with no gene match: 1. The CDR3 covers 14 residues. For the CDR3, the DNA is TGTGCCAGCAGCTTAGGGGACAGGGTCTACGAGCAGTACTTC. It encodes CASSLGDRVYEQYF.

Only a few counts were recorded for this clonotype. The chain recombines TRBV19 with TRBJ2-2; the D gene is possibly TRBD2 (5 bases). V was shortened by 3 bases and J by 4 bases, with 9 bases between the two germline ends. The CDR3 is made up of 14 amino acids. Germline V gene lookup returns CDR1 LNHDA and CDR2 SQIVND (reference sequence). This chain's CDR3 is CASSMYGGTGELFF. The CDR3 DNA sequence: TGTGCCAGTAGTATGTATGGAGGCACCGGGGAGCTGTTTTTT.

This clonotype was seen only a few times. CDR3 protein: CASSYRGRHTEAFF. Written as DNA, the CDR3 is TGTGCCAGCAGTTACAGGGGGCGACACACTGAAGCTTTCTTT. The chain has TRBV27 and TRBJ1-1, with 9 bases aligning to TRBD1. J was trimmed by 3 bases and V by 4 bases; bases with no gene match: 3. This CDR3 spans 14 amino acids. Germline CDR1 and CDR2: MNHEY and SMNVEV (reference sequence).

The V call is TRBV5-1, the J call TRBJ2-1; D ambiguous. Germline values: CDR1 SGHRS, CDR2 YFSETQ. The CDR3 contains 14 residues. V lost 0 bases and J lost 6, with 10 bases in between. This CDR3 reads CASSLALSSNEQFF. The DNA of the CDR3 is TGCGCCAGCAGCTTGGCCCTCAGCTCCAATGAGCAGTTCTTC.

The chain recombines TRBV2 with TRBJ1-4; TRBD1 is a possible D gene (5 bases). CDR1 SNHLY and CDR2 FYNNEI come from the germline V gene. The CDR3 extends over 14 amino acids. The V gene lost 6 bases and the J gene lost 8 bases, with 16 bases spanning the gap. This CDR3 reads CASSAQGSGEKLFF. The CDR3 nucleotides are TGTGCCAGCAGCGCTCAGGGATCGGGGGAAAAACTGTTTTTT.

V gene TRBV20-1 combines with J gene TRBJ2-1; the D is unclear. This CDR3 has 12 residues. Germline CDR1 is DFQATT and CDR2 is SNEGSKA (reference sequence). Trimming left V 7 bases short and J 11 bases short, with 18 bases between. The CDR3 loop reads CSVPGMRNQQFF. CDR3 DNA: TGCAGTGTCCCAGGCATGCGGAATCAGCAGTTCTTC.

The chain couples TRBV18 to TRBJ2-7; 9 nucleotides agree with TRBD1. Germline CDR1 KGHSH, CDR2 LQKENI. Losses at the gene ends were 5 bases for V and 6 bases for J; bases not matched to a gene: 5. This CDR3 contains 13 residues. The CDR3 is CASSSGDRVEQYF. The CDR3 DNA sequence: TGTGCCAGCTCATCGGGGGACAGGGTCGAGCAGTACTTC.

V is TRBV12-3 or TRBV12-4 and J is TRBJ2-1; perhaps TRBD2 as D (5 bases). The CDR3 loop spans 13 amino acids. Trimming took 1 base from V and 7 from J, leaving 8 bases between them. The CDR3 nucleotides read TGTGCCAGCAGTTTAGAATGGAGGAATGAGCAGTTCTTC. It encodes CASSLEWRNEQFF.

Only a few counts were recorded for this clonotype. The V and J genes are TRBV15 and TRBJ2-5; D might be TRBD2 (6 bases). The V and J ends lost 1 base and 0 bases respectively, with 9 bases between them. CDR1 and CDR2 from the germline V gene are LNHNV and YYDKDF (reference sequence). CDR3 size: 15 residues. The CDR3 loop reads CATSRAGTDQETQYF. The CDR3 DNA reads as TGTGCCACCAGCAGAGCGGGGACTGACCAAGAGACCCAGTACTTC. Supplemented by reference TRBV15 and TRBJ2-5, the full variable domain reads DAMVIQNPRYQVTQFGKPVTLSCSQTLNHNVMYWYQQKSSQAPKLLFHYYDKDFNNEADTPDNFQSRRPNTSFCFLDIRSPGLGDTAMYLCATSRAGTDQETQYFGPGTRLLVL.

This chain links TRBV9 with TRBJ2-1; D is ambiguous. V was shortened by 0 bases and J by 8 bases, with 12 bases between the two germline ends. The germline gives CDR1 SGDLS, CDR2 YYNGEE. CDR3 size: 14 residues. The CDR3 loop reads CASSVEVRSDEQFF. The CDR3 region has the DNA TGTGCCAGCAGCGTAGAGGTTAGATCGGATGAGCAGTTCTTC.

This clonotype has a handful of counts. The chain is built from TRBV7-6 and TRBJ2-5; 8 bases line up with TRBD2. Germline CDR1 SGHVS, CDR2 FNYEAQ. The trim removed 3 bases at V and 1 base at J, leaving 4 bases unmatched. The CDR3 is 15 residues long. The CDR3 reads CASSLYSGVQETQYF. The CDR3 coding sequence is TGTGCCAGCAGCTTGTATAGCGGGGTCCAAGAGACCCAGTACTTC.

The rearrangement uses TRBV11-2 and TRBJ2-6; 11 nucleotides line up with TRBD2. V trimming: 4 bases; J trimming: 0 bases; junction bases outside the gene matches: 8. In germline, CDR1 is SGHAT, CDR2 FQNNGV. The CDR3 is 19 amino acids. The CDR3 sequence: CASSSRTSGPPSGANVLTF. CDR3 bases: TGTGCCAGCAGCTCGAGGACTAGCGGGCCTCCCTCTGGGGCCAACGTCCTGACTTTC.

This clonotype was observed once. At one end the junction does not follow the germline gene, possibly because of a read error. The chain carries TRBV2 and TRBJ2-5; a weak D match, TRBD1 (5 bases). CDR1 is SNHLY, CDR2 FYNNEI, per germline. The CDR3 loop spans 14 amino acids. CDR3: CASKFQGRQEAQYF. DNA for the CDR3: TGTGCCAGCAAGTTCCAGGGTAGGCAAGAGGCCCAGTACTTC.

In its sample, this clonotype was seen many times. The chain carries TRBV30 and TRBJ1-2, with 7 bases that match TRBD1. CDR1 and CDR2 (germline): GTSNPN, SVGIG (reference sequence). CDR3 size: 15 residues. V trimming: 0 bases; J trimming: 3 bases; junction bases outside the gene matches: 7. As DNA, the CDR3 is TGTGCCTGGAGTGTACTGGACAGGCTTTACTATGGCTACACCTTC. This codes for CAWSVLDRLYYGYTF.

The V gene is TRBV24-1, the J gene TRBJ2-5; D could derive from TRBD1 or TRBD2 (5 bases each). CDR3 length: 16 residues. Trimming cost V 4 bases and J 3 bases, with 17 bases left between them. CDR1 KGHDR and CDR2 SFDVKD come from the germline V gene. The CDR3 region has the DNA TGTGCCACCAGTGAAAATGTCGGGGCCGCTGAAGAGACCCAGTACTTC. The encoded protein is CATSENVGAAEETQYF.

The genes are TRBV7-9 and TRBJ2-2; 9 bases fit TRBD2. Germline values: CDR1 SEHNR, CDR2 FQNEAQ (reference sequence). The V segment lost 2 bases and the J segment 1 base; nucleotides outside the gene matches: 8. The CDR3 is 18 residues long. CDR3 nucleotides: TGTGCCAGCAGCTTACCAAGGACTAGCGTCCAGAACACCGGGGAGCTGTTTTTT. It yields the protein CASSLPRTSVQNTGELFF.

The chain combines TRBV6-1 with TRBJ2-7, with 9 positions matching TRBD1. Germline V gene data show CDR1 as MNHNS and CDR2 as SASEGT. The CDR3 extends over 15 amino acids. The V gene end was trimmed by 1 base and the J gene end by 1 base; junction bases not matched to a gene: 2. DNA for the CDR3: TGTGCCAGCAGTGAAGAGGGGACAGGGTCCTACGAGCAGTACTTC. It translates to CASSEEGTGSYEQYF.

The V call is TRBV20-1, the J call TRBJ2-1; D unresolved. The CDR3 extends over 15 amino acids. V was cut by 1 base and J by 0 bases, with 10 bases left in between. The germline gives CDR1 DFQATT, CDR2 SNEGSKA (reference sequence). CDR3 region: CSARVLASSYNEQFF. The CDR3 coding sequence is TGCAGTGCTAGAGTATTAGCCAGCTCCTACAATGAGCAGTTCTTC.

This clonotype turned up a few times. The chain links TRBV10-3 to TRBJ2-7; 11 bases line up with TRBD1. J lost 4 bases, V lost 8 bases, and 7 bases had no gene match. The CDR3 contains 14 residues. In germline, CDR1 is ENHRY, CDR2 SYGVKD. For the CDR3, the DNA is TGTGCCATCGGAACCGGGACAGGGGGTTACGAGCAGTACTTC. Protein sequence: CAIGTGTGGYEQYF.

This clonotype was found a few times. This may arise from a read error, as a much more abundant clone is one base away. J is TRBJ1-1 and V is TRBV7-9; tentatively, D is TRBD1 (5 bases). The length of the CDR3 is 14 residues. V was shortened by 8 bases and J by 3 bases, with 16 bases between the two germline ends. Per germline, CDR1 SEHNR and CDR2 FQNEAQ (reference sequence). The CDR3 protein is CASGSSGADTEAFF. Here the CDR3 DNA reads TGTGCCAGCGGCTCCTCCGGGGCCGACACTGAAGCTTTCTTT.

This clonotype was seen more than once but under ten times. Just one base apart from a much larger clone, this may be a read error. The rearrangement joins TRBV6-4 to TRBJ1-5; D call uncertain. The CDR3 is made up of 15 amino acids. The V end was cut by 7 bases, the J end by 0 bases, with 13 bases between. Germline V lookup: CDR1 MRHNA, CDR2 SNTAGT. Here the CDR3 reads CASNDGQISNQPQHF. The CDR3 nucleotides read TGTGCCAGCAATGATGGGCAGATTAGCAATCAGCCCCAGCATTTT.

This clonotype was counted a few times. This chain's CDR3 is CASSQGTNGANTIYF. The CDR3 nucleotides read TGTGCCAGCAGCCAGGGGACAAATGGGGCAAACACCATATATTTT. The V gene is TRBV3-1, the J gene TRBJ1-3; weak D call: TRBD1 (6 bases). The CDR3 is 15 amino acids. Germline V gene lookup returns CDR1 LGHDT and CDR2 YNNKEL (reference sequence). Trimming left V 3 bases short and J 6 bases short, with 15 bases between.